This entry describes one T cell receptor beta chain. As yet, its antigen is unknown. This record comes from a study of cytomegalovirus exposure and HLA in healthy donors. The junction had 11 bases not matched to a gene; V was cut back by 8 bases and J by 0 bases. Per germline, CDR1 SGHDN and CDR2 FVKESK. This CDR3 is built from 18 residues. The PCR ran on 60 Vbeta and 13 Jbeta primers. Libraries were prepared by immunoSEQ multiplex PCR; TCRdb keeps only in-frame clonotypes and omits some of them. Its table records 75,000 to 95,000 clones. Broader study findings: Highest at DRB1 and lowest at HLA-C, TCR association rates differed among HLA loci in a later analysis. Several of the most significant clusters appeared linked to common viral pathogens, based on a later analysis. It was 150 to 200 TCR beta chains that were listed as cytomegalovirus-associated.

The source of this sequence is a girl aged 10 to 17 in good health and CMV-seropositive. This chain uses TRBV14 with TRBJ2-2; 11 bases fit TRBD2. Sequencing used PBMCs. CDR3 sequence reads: CASSAVLAGAANTGELFF. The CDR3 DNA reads TGTGCCAGCTCCGCAGTACTAGCGGGGGCCGCGAACACCGGGGAGCTGTTTTTT.